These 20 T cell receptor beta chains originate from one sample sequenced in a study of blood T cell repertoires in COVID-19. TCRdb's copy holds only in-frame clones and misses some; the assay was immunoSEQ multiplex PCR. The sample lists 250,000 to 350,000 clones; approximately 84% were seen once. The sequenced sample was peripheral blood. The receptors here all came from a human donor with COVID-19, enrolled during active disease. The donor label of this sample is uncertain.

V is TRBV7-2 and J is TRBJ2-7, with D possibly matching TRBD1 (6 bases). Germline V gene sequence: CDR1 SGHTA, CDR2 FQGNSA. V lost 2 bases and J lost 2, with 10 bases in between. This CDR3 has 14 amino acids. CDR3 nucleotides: TGTGCCAGCAGCTTACAACAGGGCCCCTACGAGCAGTACTTC. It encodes CASSLQQGPYEQYF.

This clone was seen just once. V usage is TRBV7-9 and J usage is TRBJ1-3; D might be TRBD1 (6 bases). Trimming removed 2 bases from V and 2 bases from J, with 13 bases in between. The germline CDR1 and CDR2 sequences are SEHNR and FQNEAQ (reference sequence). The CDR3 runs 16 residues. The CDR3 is CASSLQGKDAGNTIYF. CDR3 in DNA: TGTGCCAGCAGCTTACAGGGGAAGGATGCTGGAAACACCATATATTTT.

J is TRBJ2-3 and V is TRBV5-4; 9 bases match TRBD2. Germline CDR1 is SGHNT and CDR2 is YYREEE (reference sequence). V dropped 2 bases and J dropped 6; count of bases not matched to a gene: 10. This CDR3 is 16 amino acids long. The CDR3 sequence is CASSFGLAGRGDTQYF. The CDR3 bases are TGTGCCAGCAGCTTCGGGCTAGCGGGGAGAGGGGATACGCAGTATTTT.

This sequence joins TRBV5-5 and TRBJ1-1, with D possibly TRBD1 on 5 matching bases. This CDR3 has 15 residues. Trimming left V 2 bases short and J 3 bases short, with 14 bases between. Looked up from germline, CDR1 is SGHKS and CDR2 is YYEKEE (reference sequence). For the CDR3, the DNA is TGTGCCAGCAGCTTTAGGCCAGGGATGGACACTGAAGCTTTCTTT. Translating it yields CASSFRPGMDTEAFF.

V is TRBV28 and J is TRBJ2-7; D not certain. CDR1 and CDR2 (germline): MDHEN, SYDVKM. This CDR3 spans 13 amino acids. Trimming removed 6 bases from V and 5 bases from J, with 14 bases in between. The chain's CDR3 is CASSRTSTHEQYF. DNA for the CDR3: TGTGCCAGCAGCCGAACAAGTACACACGAGCAGTACTTC.

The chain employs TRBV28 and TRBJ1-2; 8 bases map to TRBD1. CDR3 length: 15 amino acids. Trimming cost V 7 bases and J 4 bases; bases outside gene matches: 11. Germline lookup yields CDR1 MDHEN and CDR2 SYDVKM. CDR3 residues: CASTPGQTGAYGYTF. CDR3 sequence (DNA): TGTGCCAGCACCCCGGGGCAGACAGGGGCCTATGGCTACACCTTC.

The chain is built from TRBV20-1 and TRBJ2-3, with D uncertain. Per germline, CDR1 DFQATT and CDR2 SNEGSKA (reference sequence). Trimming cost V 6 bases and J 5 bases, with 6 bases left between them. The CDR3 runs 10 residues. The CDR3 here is CSAWRDTQYF. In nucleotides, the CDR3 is TGCAGTGCGTGGAGAGATACGCAGTATTTT.

Here the CDR3 DNA reads TGCGCCAGCAGCAGGACAGGGGGCGACACCGGGGAGCTGTTTTTT. Its protein product is CASSRTGGDTGELFF. This sequence joins TRBV5-1 and TRBJ2-2, with 11 bases identical to TRBD1. In germline, CDR1 is SGHRS, CDR2 YFSETQ. The length of the CDR3 is 15 residues. V lost 4 bases to trimming and J lost 3 bases; unmatched junction nucleotides: 2.

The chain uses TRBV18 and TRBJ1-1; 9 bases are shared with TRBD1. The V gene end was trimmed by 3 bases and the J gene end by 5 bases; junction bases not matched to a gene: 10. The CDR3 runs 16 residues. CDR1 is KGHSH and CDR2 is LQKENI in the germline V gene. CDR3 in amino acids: CASSPGQGRRGTEAFF. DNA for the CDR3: TGTGCCAGCTCACCCGGACAGGGGAGGCGTGGGACTGAAGCTTTCTTT.

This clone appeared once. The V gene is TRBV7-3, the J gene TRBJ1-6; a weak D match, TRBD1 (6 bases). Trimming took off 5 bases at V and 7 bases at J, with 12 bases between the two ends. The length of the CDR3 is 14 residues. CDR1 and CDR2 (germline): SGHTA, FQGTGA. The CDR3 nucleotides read TGTGCCAGCAGCGTATCCCAGGGGAATTCACCCCTCCACTTT. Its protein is CASSVSQGNSPLHF.

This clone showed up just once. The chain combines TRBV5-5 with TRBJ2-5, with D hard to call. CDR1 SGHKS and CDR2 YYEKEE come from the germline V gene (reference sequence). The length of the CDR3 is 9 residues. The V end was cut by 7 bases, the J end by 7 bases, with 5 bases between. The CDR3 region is CASPGTQYF. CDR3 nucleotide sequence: TGTGCCAGCCCCGGGACCCAGTACTTC.

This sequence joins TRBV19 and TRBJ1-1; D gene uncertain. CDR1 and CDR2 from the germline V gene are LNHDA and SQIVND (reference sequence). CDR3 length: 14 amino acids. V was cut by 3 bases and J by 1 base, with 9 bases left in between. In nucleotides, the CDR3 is TGTGCCAGTAGTATGAGGGAGGAGAACACTGAAGCTTTCTTT. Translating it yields CASSMREENTEAFF.

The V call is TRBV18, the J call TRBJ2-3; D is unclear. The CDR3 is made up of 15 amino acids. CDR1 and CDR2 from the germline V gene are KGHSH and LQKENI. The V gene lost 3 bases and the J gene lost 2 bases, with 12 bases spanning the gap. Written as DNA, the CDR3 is TGTGCCAGCTCACCCCAAGTACTGAACACAGATACGCAGTATTTT. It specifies CASSPQVLNTDTQYF.

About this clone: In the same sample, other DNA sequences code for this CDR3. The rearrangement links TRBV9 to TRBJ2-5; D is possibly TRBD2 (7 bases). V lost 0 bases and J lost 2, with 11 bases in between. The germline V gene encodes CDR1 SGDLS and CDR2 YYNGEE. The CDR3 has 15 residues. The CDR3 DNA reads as TGTGCCAGCAGCGTAGCCGGGGGGCGGCAAGAGACCCAGTACTTC. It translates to CASSVAGGRQETQYF.

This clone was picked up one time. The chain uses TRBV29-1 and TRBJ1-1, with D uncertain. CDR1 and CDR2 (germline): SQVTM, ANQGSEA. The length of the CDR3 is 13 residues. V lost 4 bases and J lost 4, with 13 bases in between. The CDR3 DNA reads TGCAGCGTTGGTCTAGGTGTAGGCACTGAAGCTTTCTTT. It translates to CSVGLGVGTEAFF.

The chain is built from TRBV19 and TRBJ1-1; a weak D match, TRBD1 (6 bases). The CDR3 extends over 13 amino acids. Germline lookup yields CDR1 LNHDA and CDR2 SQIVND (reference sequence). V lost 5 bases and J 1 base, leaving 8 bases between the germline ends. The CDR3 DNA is TGTGCCAGTAGTGCGACAGGGAACACTGAAGCTTTCTTT. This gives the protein CASSATGNTEAFF. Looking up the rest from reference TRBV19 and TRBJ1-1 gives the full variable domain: DGGITQSPKYLFRKEGQNVTLSCEQNLNHDAMYWYRQDPGQGLRLIYYSQIVNDFQKGDIAEGYSVSREKKESFPLTVTSAQKNPTAFYLCASSATGNTEAFFGQGTRLTVV.

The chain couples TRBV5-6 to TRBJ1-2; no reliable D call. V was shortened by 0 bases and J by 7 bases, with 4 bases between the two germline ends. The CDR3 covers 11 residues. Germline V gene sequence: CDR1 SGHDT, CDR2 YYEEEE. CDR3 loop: CASSLELGYTF. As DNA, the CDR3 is TGTGCCAGCAGCTTGGAGCTTGGCTACACCTTC.

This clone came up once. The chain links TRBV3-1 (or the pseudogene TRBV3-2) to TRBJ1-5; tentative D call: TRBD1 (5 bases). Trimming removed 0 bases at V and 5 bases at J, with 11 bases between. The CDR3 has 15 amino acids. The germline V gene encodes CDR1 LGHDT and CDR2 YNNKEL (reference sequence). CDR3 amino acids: CASSQDGRVDQPQHF. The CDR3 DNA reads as TGTGCCAGCAGCCAAGATGGCAGGGTTGATCAGCCCCAGCATTTT.

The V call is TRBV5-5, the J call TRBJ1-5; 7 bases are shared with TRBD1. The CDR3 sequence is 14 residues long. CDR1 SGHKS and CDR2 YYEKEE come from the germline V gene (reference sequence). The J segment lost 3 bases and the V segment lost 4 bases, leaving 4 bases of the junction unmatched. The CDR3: CASSQGTVNQPQHF. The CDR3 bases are TGTGCCAGCAGCCAAGGGACAGTCAATCAGCCCCAGCATTTT.

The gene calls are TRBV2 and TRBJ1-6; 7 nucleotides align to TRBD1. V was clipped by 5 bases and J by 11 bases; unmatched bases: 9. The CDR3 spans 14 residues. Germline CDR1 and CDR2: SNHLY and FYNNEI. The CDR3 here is CASSNDRVQAPLHF. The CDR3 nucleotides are TGTGCCAGCAGTAATGACAGGGTCCAGGCACCCCTCCACTTT.